These 32 T cell receptor beta chains were sequenced from one sample in a study of response to subunit inactivated influenza vaccine. Via MiXCR, TCRdb re-called the RT-PCR reads, giving one row per CDR3 protein. The table records 550,000 to 600,000 distinct CDR3 sequences, 12% of them present only once. The specimen comprised PBMCs from blood, sampled on the day of vaccination. The receptors come from a man aged 50-59 years who received an inactivated influenza vaccine.

The chain links TRBV29-1 to TRBJ2-6; unclear D gene. The germline V gene has CDR1 SQVTM and CDR2 ANQGSEA. Trimming pared 4 bases from V and 0 bases from J, leaving 10 bases between. The CDR3 length is 15 residues. The CDR3 DNA reads TGCAGCGTTGTATTACAGAGCTCTGGGGCCAACGTCCTGACTTTC. Its protein product is CSVVLQSSGANVLTF.

This clonotype was recorded many times. The chain links TRBV6-1 to TRBJ2-7, with TRBD2 identical over 7 bases. The CDR3 contains 13 residues. V lost 10 bases to trimming and J lost 2 bases; unmatched junction nucleotides: 8. CDR1 and CDR2 from the germline V gene are MNHNS and SASEGT. The CDR3 DNA reads TGTGCCACCAACCGGGAGGCACCCTACGAGCAGTACTTC. Its protein is CATNREAPYEQYF.

This clonotype was counted ten times or more. The genes are TRBV5-1 and TRBJ2-3; no clear D gene. V lost 4 bases and J 6 bases, leaving 9 bases between the germline ends. The CDR3 is 12 residues long. The germline CDR1 and CDR2 sequences are SGHRS and YFSETQ. The CDR3 bases are TGCGCCAGCAGCCCGAGCTTGGATACGCAGTATTTT. This codes for CASSPSLDTQYF.

In its sample, this clonotype was seen many times. The chain has TRBV10-2 and TRBJ2-2; 7 nucleotides match TRBD2. The CDR3 has 14 amino acids. Looked up from germline, CDR1 is WSHSY and CDR2 is SAAADI. Trimming took 4 bases from V and 5 from J; bases not matched to a gene: 4. Here the CDR3 DNA reads TGCGCCAGCAGTGTTAGGCGGGGGACCGGGGAGCTGTTTTTT. Translating gives CASSVRRGTGELFF.

This clonotype was detected only a few times. This chain connects TRBV6-2 or TRBV6-3 to TRBJ1-5, with a weak D call TRBD1 (5 bases). The ends were cut back, 7 bases at V and 3 bases at J, with 10 bases in the middle. The CDR3 contains 13 residues. Per the germline V gene, CDR1 is MNHEY and CDR2 is SVGEGT. The CDR3 coding sequence is TGTGCCAGCAATAAGGGGAACAATCAGCCCCAGCATTTT. Its translation: CASNKGNNQPQHF.

The gene calls are TRBV12-3 or TRBV12-4 and TRBJ2-7; 14 positions agree with TRBD2. The CDR3 sequence is 17 residues long. After removal of 8 bases from V and 2 bases from J, the junction contained 11 bases not matched to a gene. The CDR3 nucleotides are TGTGCCAGCGCCCCGGGACTAGCGGGAGTAATAGCCTACGAGCAGTACTTC. This sequence encodes CASAPGLAGVIAYEQYF.

The CDR3 loop is CASSLRRDLGETQYF. The CDR3 nucleotides read TGTGCCAGCAGTTTACGCAGGGACCTCGGGGAGACCCAGTACTTC. The rearrangement joins TRBV28 to TRBJ2-5; D is perhaps TRBD1 or TRBD2 (5 bases each). Germline CDR1 reads MDHEN; CDR2 reads SYDVKM. The ends were cut back, 2 bases at V and 5 bases at J, with 15 bases in the middle. This CDR3 is 15 amino acids long.

This clonotype was picked up a small number of times. The junction and the germline gene differ at one end; a read error may be behind it. Here the CDR3 reads CASSQVRELYF. The CDR3 DNA reads as TGTGCCAGCAGCCAAGTTCGGGAGCTGTACTTC. J is TRBJ2-7 and V is TRBV3-1, with D possibly TRBD2 on 6 matching bases. The CDR3 sequence is 11 residues long. Germline CDR1 is LGHDT and CDR2 is YNNKEL (reference sequence).

This clonotype has only a few counts. This chain connects TRBV28 to TRBJ2-2; possibly TRBD1 or TRBD2 for D (5 bases each). The CDR3 sequence is 16 residues long. Germline V lookup: CDR1 MDHEN, CDR2 SYDVKM. Deletions cut 5 bases from V and 0 bases from J, with 13 bases between. The CDR3 reads CASSPVGEANTGELFF. DNA of the CDR3: TGTGCCAGCAGTCCCGTGGGGGAAGCGAACACCGGGGAGCTGTTTTTT.

V and J are TRBV20-1 and TRBJ2-3; the D gene is possibly TRBD2 (5 bases). The CDR3 is 11 amino acids. The V and J ends lost 6 bases and 5 bases respectively, with 9 bases between them. Per the germline V gene, CDR1 is DFQATT and CDR2 is SNEGSKA (reference sequence). DNA of the CDR3: TGCAGTGCCCCGAGGGTAGATACGCAGTATTTT. Its translation: CSAPRVDTQYF.

This clonotype was seen at least ten times. The chain has TRBV4-2 and TRBJ2-7, with 13 positions matching TRBD2. This CDR3 is 17 amino acids long. Germline values: CDR1 LGHNA, CDR2 YNFKEQ. V trimming: 0 bases; J trimming: 2 bases; junction bases outside the gene matches: 4. The CDR3 DNA sequence: TGTGCCAGCAGCCAAGAAGAAGGGACTAGCGGGGCCTACGAGCAGTACTTC. Protein sequence: CASSQEEGTSGAYEQYF.

In this sample, this clonotype turned up many times. This chain connects TRBV29-1 to TRBJ2-4, with TRBD2 identical over 7 bases. V was pared by 4 bases and J by 1 base, with 4 bases of the junction left unmatched. The CDR3 is 14 amino acids. CDR1 is SQVTM, CDR2 ANQGSEA, per germline. CDR3 in DNA: TGCAGCGTTGGGGGAGGGGAGGCCAAAAACATTCAGTACTTC. Amino acids: CSVGGGEAKNIQYF. Looking up the rest from reference TRBV29-1 and TRBJ2-4 gives the full variable domain: SAVISQKPSRDICQRGTSLTIQCQVDSQVTMMFWYRQQPGQSLTLIATANQGSEATYESGFVIDKFPISRPNLTFSTLTVSNMSPEDSSIYLCSVGGGEAKNIQYFGAGTRLSVL.

This clonotype was seen a few times. The gene calls are TRBV5-1 and TRBJ2-1; D gene uncertain. V was pared by 1 base and J by 8 bases, with 13 bases between. The V gene's germline CDR1 is SGHRS and CDR2 YFSETQ. The CDR3 runs 14 residues. In nucleotides, the CDR3 is TGCGCCAGCAGCTTGAAAACGCCCCGGGATGAGCAGTTCTTC. It encodes CASSLKTPRDEQFF.

This clonotype was observed a few times. The chain recombines TRBV15 with TRBJ2-5, with a tentative D call TRBD2 (6 bases). This CDR3 contains 13 residues. Germline loops: CDR1 LNHNV, CDR2 YYDKDF (reference sequence). Trimming took 4 bases from V and 2 from J, leaving 8 bases between them. CDR3 residues: CATSMAGQETQYF. The CDR3 DNA is TGTGCCACCAGCATGGCGGGGCAAGAGACCCAGTACTTC.

This clonotype was picked up a small number of times. The chain employs TRBV5-1 and TRBJ2-5; the D is unclear. V lost 1 base and J lost 5, with 9 bases in between. Germline V CDR1 and CDR2: SGHRS, YFSETQ. The length of the CDR3 is 13 residues. The CDR3 DNA is TGCGCCAGCAGCTTGTGGAGATCGGAGACCCAGTACTTC. Translated: CASSLWRSETQYF.

This clonotype turned up a few times. J is TRBJ1-6 and V is TRBV20-1; D gene unclear. CDR1 and CDR2 from the germline V gene are DFQATT and SNEGSKA (reference sequence). The CDR3 totals 15 residues. Between the trimmed V and J ends, which lost 3 bases and 0 bases, there was a span of 9 bases. Here the CDR3 reads CSASAESSYNSPLHF. For the CDR3, the DNA is TGCAGTGCTAGTGCCGAAAGCTCCTATAATTCACCCCTCCACTTT.

This clonotype was seen at least ten times. The chain couples TRBV12-3 or TRBV12-4 to TRBJ2-1; TRBD1 aligns across 7 bases. This CDR3 has 12 amino acids. The V gene end was trimmed by 7 bases and the J gene end by 8 bases; junction bases not matched to a gene: 5. CDR3 loop: CASIRQGHEQFF. For the CDR3, the DNA is TGTGCCAGCATTAGACAGGGCCATGAGCAGTTCTTC.

V and J are TRBV5-1 and TRBJ2-3; TRBD1 or TRBD2 may be the D gene (5 bases each). V was cut by 3 bases and J by 0 bases, with 14 bases left in between. CDR3 length: 16 amino acids. Germline V gene lookup returns CDR1 SGHRS and CDR2 YFSETQ. The CDR3 is CASSWGTLGSTDTQYF. The CDR3 DNA reads TGCGCCAGCAGCTGGGGGACCTTAGGGAGCACAGATACGCAGTATTTT.

The chain carries TRBV20-1 and TRBJ1-5; D unclear. The germline CDR1 and CDR2 sequences are DFQATT and SNEGSKA (reference sequence). V lost 6 bases and J lost 3, with 18 bases in between. The CDR3 consists of 15 residues. The CDR3 nucleotides read TGCAGTGCCCCGAGTCCCAATCTAAACAATCAGCCCCAGCATTTT. Encoded protein: CSAPSPNLNNQPQHF.

This clonotype was counted at least ten times. J is TRBJ1-6 and V is TRBV9; a weak D match, TRBD1 (5 bases). The germline gives CDR1 SGDLS, CDR2 YYNGEE. The CDR3 totals 13 residues. Trimming stripped 4 bases from V and 7 bases from J, with 9 bases between. The CDR3, as DNA: TGTGCCAGCAGCCCCCGACAGAATTCACCCCTCCACTTT. Translated: CASSPRQNSPLHF.

This chain uses TRBV7-2 with TRBJ2-7; D is undetermined. Germline V lookup: CDR1 SGHTA, CDR2 FQGNSA. The CDR3 has 13 amino acids. V was cut by 6 bases and J by 0 bases, with 9 bases left in between. The CDR3, as DNA: TGTGCCAGCAGGGTAGGAAGCTCCTACGAGCAGTACTTC. Translating it yields CASRVGSSYEQYF.

About this clonotype itself: The junction and the germline gene differ at one end; a read error may be behind it. The DNA of the CDR3 is TGCGCCAGCAGCCGGGCCGACCCACAGCGGAGTTTACGATTC. It is translated as CASSRADPQRSLRF. The gene calls are TRBV5-1 and TRBJ2-1, with D tentatively TRBD2 (5 bases). Germline V CDR1 and CDR2: SGHRS, YFSETQ. CDR3 length equals 14 residues.

This clonotype was counted ten times or more. The CDR3 loop reads CASSQPGEGYTF. The CDR3 DNA follows: TGTGCCAGCAGTCAACCAGGGGAAGGCTACACCTTC. The genes are TRBV12-3 or TRBV12-4 and TRBJ1-2; D perhaps matches TRBD1 (6 bases). The CDR3 extends over 12 amino acids. Trimming took 5 bases from V and 8 from J, leaving 12 bases between them.

The gene calls are TRBV24-1 and TRBJ2-5, with 7 bases that match TRBD1. Looked up from germline, CDR1 is KGHDR and CDR2 is SFDVKD. V lost 2 bases to trimming and J lost 1 base; unmatched junction nucleotides: 6. This CDR3 comprises 16 residues. The CDR3 nucleotides are TGTGCCACCAGTGATTGGAACAGGGGCTTCCAAGAGACCCAGTACTTC. Residues: CATSDWNRGFQETQYF.

This clonotype was recorded at least ten times. One end of the junction is discordant with germline, which a read error may explain. J is TRBJ1-2 and V is TRBV27; 8 bases align to TRBD1. The CDR3 length is 18 residues. Per the germline V gene, CDR1 is MNHEY and CDR2 is SMNVEV (reference sequence). DNA of the CDR3: TGTGCCAGCACTTTACGGGGGACAGGCCCAACTTTATTCTATGGCTACACCTTC. Translation: CASTLRGTGPTLFYGYTF.

Remarks on this clonotype: A read error is possible here, since a much larger clone lies one base away. The rearrangement joins TRBV29-1 to TRBJ1-1; 12 bases are shared with TRBD1. The trim removed 7 bases at V and 6 bases at J, leaving 0 bases unmatched. Per the germline V gene, CDR1 is SQVTM and CDR2 is ANQGSEA. The CDR3 loop spans 11 amino acids. CDR3 nucleotides: TGCAGCGGGGACAGGGGGCCTGAAGCTTTCTTT. It codes for CSGDRGPEAFF.

This clonotype has a handful of counts. The gene calls are TRBV12-3 or TRBV12-4 and TRBJ2-7; TRBD1 aligns across 9 bases. V gave up 6 bases and J gave up 2 bases; unmatched junction bases: 5. CDR3 length: 14 residues. The CDR3 nucleotides read TGTGCCAGCAGAGGGACAGGGAGACCCTACGAGCAGTACTTC. It is translated as CASRGTGRPYEQYF.

V and J are TRBV24-1 and TRBJ2-3; TRBD1 matches 8 bases. V was pared by 9 bases and J by 0 bases, with 10 bases of the junction left unmatched. CDR1 and CDR2 from the germline V gene are KGHDR and SFDVKD. The CDR3 spans 16 residues. CDR3 sequence (DNA): TGTGCCACCTCAACGACAGGGGCGGCTAGCACAGATACGCAGTATTTT. The encoded protein is CATSTTGAASTDTQYF.

This clonotype was seen at least ten times. The V gene is TRBV25-1, the J gene TRBJ2-5, with D perhaps TRBD2 (5 bases). Trimming cost V 1 base and J 3 bases, with 12 bases left between them. The germline gives CDR1 MGHDK, CDR2 SYGVNS. The CDR3 is 15 residues long. The CDR3 protein is CASSESWVSEETQYF. DNA for the CDR3: TGTGCCAGCAGTGAATCGTGGGTTAGCGAAGAGACCCAGTACTTC.

The V gene is TRBV11-2, the J gene TRBJ2-5; the match to TRBD2 covers 12 bases. Losses at the gene ends were 2 bases for V and 8 bases for J; bases not matched to a gene: 3. CDR3 length equals 14 residues. CDR1 and CDR2 (germline): SGHAT, FQNNGV. The CDR3 sequence is CASSLPSGRETQYF. The CDR3 DNA follows: TGTGCCAGCAGCTTACCTAGCGGGAGGGAAACCCAGTACTTC. Drawing the rest from reference TRBV11-2 and TRBJ2-5, the complete variable domain is EAGVAQSPRYKIIEKRQSVAFWCNPISGHATLYWYQQILGQGPKLLIQFQNNGVVDDSQLPKDRFSAERLKGVDSTLKIQPAKLEDSAVYLCASSLPSGRETQYFGPGTRLLVL.

The J gene is TRBJ2-7, the V gene TRBV7-2; no definite D call. This CDR3 is built from 15 residues. Per the germline V gene, CDR1 is SGHTA and CDR2 is FQGNSA. V was shortened by 1 base and J by 2 bases, with 12 bases between the two germline ends. The CDR3 is CASSLEVGSAYEQYF. The DNA of the CDR3 is TGTGCCAGCAGCTTAGAGGTGGGATCAGCCTACGAGCAGTACTTC. Filled out from reference TRBV7-2 and TRBJ2-7, the complete variable domain reads GAGVSQSPSNKVTEKGKDVELRCDPISGHTALYWYRQSLGQGLEFLIYFQGNSAPDKSGLPSDRFSAERTGGSVSTLTIQRTQQEDSAVYLCASSLEVGSAYEQYFGPGTRLTVT.

This clonotype occurred many times. V usage is TRBV10-3 and J usage is TRBJ2-7; 7 bases map to TRBD2. CDR1 and CDR2 from the germline V gene are ENHRY and SYGVKD. This CDR3 is built from 13 residues. Unmatched junction bases numbered 7, after V lost 11 bases and J lost 0 bases. The CDR3 nucleotides read TGTGCCGTGGGCCGGACTAGCTCCTACGAGCAGTACTTC. Its protein is CAVGRTSSYEQYF.